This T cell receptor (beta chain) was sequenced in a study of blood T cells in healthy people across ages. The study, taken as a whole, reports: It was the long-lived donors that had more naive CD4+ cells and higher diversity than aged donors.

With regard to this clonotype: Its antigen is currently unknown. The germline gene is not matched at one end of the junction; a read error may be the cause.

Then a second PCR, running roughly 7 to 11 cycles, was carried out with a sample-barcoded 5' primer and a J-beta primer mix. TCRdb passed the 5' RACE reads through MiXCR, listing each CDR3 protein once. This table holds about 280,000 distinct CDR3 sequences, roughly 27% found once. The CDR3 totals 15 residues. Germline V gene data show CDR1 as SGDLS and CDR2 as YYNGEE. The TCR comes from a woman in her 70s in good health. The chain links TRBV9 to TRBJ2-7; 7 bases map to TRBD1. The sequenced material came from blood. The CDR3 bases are TGTGCCAGCAGCCCAGATCCAGGGGGTGCCTACGGGCAGTACTTC. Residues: CASSPDPGGAYGQYF.